A single T cell receptor (beta chain) is shown here with its context. The assay was immunoSEQ multiplex PCR, and TCRdb's table has in-frame clones only and misses some. The sample consists of approximately 200,000 clones, about 81% of them appearing once. This sample was included in a study of cytomegalovirus exposure and HLA in healthy donors. The germline gives CDR1 MNHEY, CDR2 SVGAGI. This CDR3 region has 15 residues. V dropped 0 bases and J dropped 1 base, with 9 bases sitting between them. This TCR came from a woman in her twenties or thirties in good health and CMV-seronegative. The chain combines TRBV6-5 with TRBJ1-1; D uncertain. What was sequenced was PBMCs. The CDR3 reads CASSYSRRENTEAFF. Written as DNA, the CDR3 is TGTGCCAGCAGTTACTCTCGTCGGGAGAACACTGAAGCTTTCTTT.